Presented here are 10 T cell receptor beta chains from one specimen sequenced in a study of cytomegalovirus exposure and HLA in healthy donors. PCR amplification relied on 60 Vbeta primers (plus 13 Jbeta primers). Profiling relied on immunoSEQ multiplex PCR, and the TCRdb table lists in-frame clones only, not all of them. This table has 150,000 to 200,000 clones, 65% to 90% appearing once. Material: PBMCs. The receptors derive from a man aged 50 to 59 in good health and CMV-seropositive.

J is TRBJ1-1 and V is TRBV18; 8 bases align to TRBD1. The CDR3 extends over 15 amino acids. Germline V gene data show CDR1 as KGHSH and CDR2 as LQKENI. J gave up 3 bases and V 4 bases, and 7 bases lay outside the gene matches. The CDR3 nucleotides are TGTGCCAGCTCACTTGGCAGGGGGCATGACACTGAAGCTTTCTTT. This translates into CASSLGRGHDTEAFF. Drawing the rest from reference TRBV18 and TRBJ1-1, the complete variable domain is NAGVMQNPRHLVRRRGQEARLRCSPMKGHSHVYWYRQLPEEGLKFMVYLQKENIIDESGMPKERFSAEFPKEGPSILRIQQVVRGDSAAYFCASSLGRGHDTEAFFGQGTRLTVV.

V and J are TRBV19 and TRBJ1-5; weak D call: TRBD1 (5 bases). Germline V lookup: CDR1 LNHDA, CDR2 SQIVND (reference sequence). Trimming shortened V by 3 bases and J by 7 bases, and 25 bases separated the two germline ends. The CDR3 runs to 18 residues. CDR3 sequence: CASSIEESSGAGRQPQHF. CDR3 nucleotides: TGTGCCAGTAGTATTGAGGAAAGTTCTGGGGCAGGTCGGCAGCCCCAGCATTTT.

The V call is TRBV27, the J call TRBJ2-2, with 15 positions matching TRBD2. The CDR3 extends over 16 amino acids. Germline V gene data show CDR1 as MNHEY and CDR2 as SMNVEV (reference sequence). The trim removed 6 bases at V and 4 bases at J, leaving 3 bases unmatched. The CDR3 loop reads CASRGGLAGGTGELFF. DNA of the CDR3: TGTGCCAGCAGGGGGGGACTAGCGGGAGGCACCGGGGAGCTGTTTTTT.

The chain employs TRBV4-1 and TRBJ2-3, with 11 bases lining up with TRBD1. After removal of 7 bases from V and 3 bases from J, the junction contained 9 bases not matched to a gene. The length of the CDR3 is 16 residues. The germline V gene has CDR1 MGHRA and CDR2 YSYEKL. In nucleotides, the CDR3 is TGCGCCAGCACAACATCCGGGACAGGGGGAACAGATACGCAGTATTTT. Protein: CASTTSGTGGTDTQYF.

The chain uses TRBV28 and TRBJ2-2; TRBD1 matches 7 bases. Germline V CDR1 and CDR2: MDHEN, SYDVKM. The CDR3 sequence is 15 residues long. V trimming: 6 bases; J trimming: 5 bases; junction bases outside the gene matches: 9. For the CDR3, the DNA is TGTGCCAGCAGACGACAGGGAGTGAGAACCGGGGAGCTGTTTTTT. It is translated as CASRRQGVRTGELFF.

CDR3 sequence reads: CASGPSSYEQYF. CDR3 sequence (DNA): TGCGCCAGCGGCCCCAGCTCCTACGAGCAGTACTTC. The rearrangement joins TRBV10-1 to TRBJ2-7; D unclear. V lost 8 bases and J 0 bases, leaving 8 bases between the germline ends. The CDR3 is 12 amino acids. CDR1 is WNHNN, CDR2 SYGVQD, per germline (reference sequence).

The chain combines TRBV7-2 with TRBJ2-2, with 9 bases matching TRBD2. J lost 6 bases, V lost 3 bases, and 5 bases had no gene match. CDR1 and CDR2 (germline): SGHTA, FQGNSA. The CDR3 extends over 15 amino acids. The CDR3 spells CASSLVLAGAGELFF. The CDR3 nucleotides are TGTGCCAGCAGCTTGGTACTAGCGGGCGCCGGGGAGCTGTTTTTT.

V usage is TRBV7-8 and J usage is TRBJ1-6; no clear D gene. The CDR3 covers 15 residues. Germline lookup yields CDR1 SGHVS and CDR2 FQNEAQ. Trimming removed 2 bases at V and 6 bases at J, with 11 bases between. For the CDR3, the DNA is TGTGCCAGCAGCTTAACGGGTACGGGTAATTCACCCCTCCACTTT. Protein sequence: CASSLTGTGNSPLHF.

J is TRBJ1-1 and V is TRBV5-1; TRBD1 agrees at 8 bases. The CDR3 is made up of 14 amino acids. Germline loops: CDR1 SGHRS, CDR2 YFSETQ. The V segment lost 0 bases and the J segment 6 bases; nucleotides outside the gene matches: 4. In DNA, the CDR3 is TGCGCCAGCAGCTTGGGACAGGGGAGAGCTGAAGCTTTCTTT. It yields the protein CASSLGQGRAEAFF.

The V call is TRBV7-2, the J call TRBJ2-2, with D perhaps TRBD2 (6 bases). The germline V gene encodes CDR1 SGHTA and CDR2 FQGNSA. CDR3 size: 13 residues. The V and J ends lost 4 bases and 7 bases respectively, with 10 bases between them. CDR3 in DNA: TGTGCCAGCAGCTCCGCTAGCGTCGGGGAGCTGTTTTTT. Amino acid sequence: CASSSASVGELFF.